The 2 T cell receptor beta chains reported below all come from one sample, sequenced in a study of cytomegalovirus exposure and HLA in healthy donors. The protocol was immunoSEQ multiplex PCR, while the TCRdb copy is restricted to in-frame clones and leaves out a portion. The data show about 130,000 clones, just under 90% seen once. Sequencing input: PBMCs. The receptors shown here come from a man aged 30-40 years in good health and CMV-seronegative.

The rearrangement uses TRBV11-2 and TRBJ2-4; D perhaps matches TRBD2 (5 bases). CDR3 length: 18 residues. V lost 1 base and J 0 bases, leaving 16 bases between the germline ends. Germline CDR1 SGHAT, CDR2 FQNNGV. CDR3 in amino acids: CASSLGVQTDLAKNIQYF. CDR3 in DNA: TGTGCCAGCAGCTTAGGGGTGCAGACGGACTTAGCCAAAAACATTCAGTACTTC.

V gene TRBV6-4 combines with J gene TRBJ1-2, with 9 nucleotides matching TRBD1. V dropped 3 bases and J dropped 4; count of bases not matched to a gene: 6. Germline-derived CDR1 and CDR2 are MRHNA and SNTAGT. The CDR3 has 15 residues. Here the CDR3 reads CASSEGTGRAYGYTF. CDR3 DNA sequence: TGTGCCAGCAGTGAGGGGACAGGGCGAGCCTATGGCTACACCTTC.